These T cell receptor beta chains were read from a single sample in a study of shared clonotypes between healthy human individuals. Generated by immunoSEQ multiplex PCR, the TCRdb table keeps only in-frame clones and is missing some. The sample yields approximately 2,000,000 clones, over 85% seen once. The specimen sequenced was naive CD8+ T cells from PBMCs. The receptors were sampled from a man aged 18 to 29 in good health. Some clones in this sample may be carry-over from other donors' samples. Both conserved end residues are part of each CDR3. The D gene is left open where the match is weak. Clone size appears in some rows only: once, few, many, or a class for an expanded clone.

d_call: NA; v_call: TRBV4-2; j_call: TRBJ2-7; clone_size: NA; cdr3_nt: TGTGCCAGCAGCCACCCTAACCCCACCTACGAGCAGTACTTC; cdr3_aa: CASSHPNPTYEQYF
d_call: TRBD2; v_call: TRBV7-2; j_call: TRBJ2-1; clone_size: NA; cdr3_nt: TGTGCCAGCAGCCGTAGAGGGGGACTAGCGGCCTACAATGAGCAGTTCTTC; cdr3_aa: CASSRRGGLAAYNEQFF
d_call: NA; v_call: TRBV28; j_call: TRBJ2-7; clone_size: NA; cdr3_nt: TGTGCCAGCAGTTCCCCCGCGGAGGGAGTCTACGAGCAGTACTTC; cdr3_aa: CASSSPAEGVYEQYF
d_call: NA; v_call: TRBV5-5; j_call: TRBJ2-7; clone_size: NA; cdr3_nt: TGTGCCAGCAGCTTGGCCGATCTGCCGTGGGGCTACGAGCAGTACTTC; cdr3_aa: CASSLADLPWGYEQYF
d_call: NA; v_call: TRBV7-9; j_call: TRBJ2-5; clone_size: NA; cdr3_nt: TGTGCCAGCAGCTTACTACGAGAGGGGGGAGAGACCCAGTACTTC; cdr3_aa: CASSLLREGGETQYF
d_call: NA; v_call: TRBV28; j_call: TRBJ2-1; clone_size: NA; cdr3_nt: TGTGCCAGCAGTTTACTCCTCCGGGAGGAGCAGTTCTTC; cdr3_aa: CASSLLLREEQFF
d_call: TRBD1; v_call: TRBV28; j_call: TRBJ1-5; clone_size: NA; cdr3_nt: TGTGCCAGCCTCCTTCTGGACAGGGGGATCGCTCAGCCCCAGCATTTT; cdr3_aa: CASLLLDRGIAQPQHF
d_call: NA; v_call: TRBV10-1; j_call: TRBJ1-1; clone_size: few; cdr3_nt: TGCGCCAGCAGTGAGTCCGGGAGGCTGAACACTGAAGCTTTCTTT; cdr3_aa: CASSESGRLNTEAFF
d_call: TRBD2; v_call: TRBV5-5; j_call: TRBJ2-1; clone_size: NA; cdr3_nt: TGTGCCAGCAGCGGGTTCCCGGGAGGGGGTTACAATGAGCAGTTCTTC; cdr3_aa: CASSGFPGGGYNEQFF
d_call: NA; v_call: TRBV4-1; j_call: TRBJ2-7; clone_size: NA; cdr3_nt: TGCGCCAGCAGCCACATCCGGGGGGAGCAGTACTTC; cdr3_aa: CASSHIRGEQYF
d_call: NA; v_call: TRBV19; j_call: TRBJ2-2; clone_size: NA; cdr3_nt: TGTGCCAGTAGTATAGGGAGTCCCAGTGGGAGTACCGGGGAGCTGTTTTTT; cdr3_aa: CASSIGSPSGSTGELFF
d_call: NA; v_call: TRBV28; j_call: TRBJ2-2; clone_size: NA; cdr3_nt: TGTGCCAGCAGTTTCCTAAAAATCGGGGGCACCGGGGAGCTGTTTTTT; cdr3_aa: CASSFLKIGGTGELFF